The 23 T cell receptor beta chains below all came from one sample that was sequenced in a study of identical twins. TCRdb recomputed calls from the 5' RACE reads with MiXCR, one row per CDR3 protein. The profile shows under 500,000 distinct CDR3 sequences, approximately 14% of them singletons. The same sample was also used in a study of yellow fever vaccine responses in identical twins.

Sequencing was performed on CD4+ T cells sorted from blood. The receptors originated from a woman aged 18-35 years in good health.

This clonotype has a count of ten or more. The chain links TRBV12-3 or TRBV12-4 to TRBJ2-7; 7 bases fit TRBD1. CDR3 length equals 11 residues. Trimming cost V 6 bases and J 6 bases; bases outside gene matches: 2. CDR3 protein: CASSAGGEQYF. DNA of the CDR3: TGTGCCAGCAGCGCAGGGGGCGAGCAGTACTTC.

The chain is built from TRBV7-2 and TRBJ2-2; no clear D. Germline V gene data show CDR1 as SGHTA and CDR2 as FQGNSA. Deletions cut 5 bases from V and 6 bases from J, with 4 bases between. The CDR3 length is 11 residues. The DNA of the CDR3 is TGTGCCAGCAGCCGTCCCGGGGAGCTGTTTTTT. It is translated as CASSRPGELFF.

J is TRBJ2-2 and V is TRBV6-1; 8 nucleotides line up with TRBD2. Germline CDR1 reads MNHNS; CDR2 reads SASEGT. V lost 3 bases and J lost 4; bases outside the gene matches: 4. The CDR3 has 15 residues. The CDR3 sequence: CASSETSVTTGELFF. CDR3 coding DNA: TGTGCCAGCAGTGAGACTAGCGTTACCACCGGGGAGCTGTTTTTT.

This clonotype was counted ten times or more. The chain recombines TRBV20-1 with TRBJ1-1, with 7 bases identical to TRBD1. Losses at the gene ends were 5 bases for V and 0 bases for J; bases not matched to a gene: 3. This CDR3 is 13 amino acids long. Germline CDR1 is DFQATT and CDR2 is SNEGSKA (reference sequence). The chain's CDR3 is CSAGQAVNTEAFF. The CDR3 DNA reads TGCAGTGCTGGACAGGCCGTGAACACTGAAGCTTTCTTT.

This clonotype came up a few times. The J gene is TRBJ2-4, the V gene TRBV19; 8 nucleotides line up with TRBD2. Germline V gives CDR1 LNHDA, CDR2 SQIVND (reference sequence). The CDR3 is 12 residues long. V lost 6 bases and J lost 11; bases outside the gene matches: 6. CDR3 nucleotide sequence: TGTGCCAGTAGCCTACTCGGGGGGGTTCAGTACTTC. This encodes CASSLLGGVQYF. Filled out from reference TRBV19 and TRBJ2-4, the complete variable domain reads DGGITQSPKYLFRKEGQNVTLSCEQNLNHDAMYWYRQDPGQGLRLIYYSQIVNDFQKGDIAEGYSVSREKKESFPLTVTSAQKNPTAFYLCASSLLGGVQYFGAGTRLSVL.

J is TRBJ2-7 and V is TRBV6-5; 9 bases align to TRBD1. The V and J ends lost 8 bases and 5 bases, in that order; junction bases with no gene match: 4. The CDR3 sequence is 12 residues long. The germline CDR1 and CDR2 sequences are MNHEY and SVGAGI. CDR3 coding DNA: TGTGCCAGCCGGGACAGGGTAAACGAGCAGTACTTC. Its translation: CASRDRVNEQYF.

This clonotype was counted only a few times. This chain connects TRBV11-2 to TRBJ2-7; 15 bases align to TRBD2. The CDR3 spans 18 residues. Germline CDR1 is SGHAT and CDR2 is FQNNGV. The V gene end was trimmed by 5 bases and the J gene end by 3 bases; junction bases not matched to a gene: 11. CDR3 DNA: TGTGCCAGCAGCCGCCGGACTAGCGGGAGGGCCGGATACTACGAGCAGTACTTC. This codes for CASSRRTSGRAGYYEQYF.

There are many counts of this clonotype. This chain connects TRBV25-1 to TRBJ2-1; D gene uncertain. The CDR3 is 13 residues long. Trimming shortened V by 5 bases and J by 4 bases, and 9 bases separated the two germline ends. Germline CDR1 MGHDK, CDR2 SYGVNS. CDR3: CASSPQAYNEQFF. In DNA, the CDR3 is TGTGCCAGCAGTCCTCAGGCTTACAATGAGCAGTTCTTC.

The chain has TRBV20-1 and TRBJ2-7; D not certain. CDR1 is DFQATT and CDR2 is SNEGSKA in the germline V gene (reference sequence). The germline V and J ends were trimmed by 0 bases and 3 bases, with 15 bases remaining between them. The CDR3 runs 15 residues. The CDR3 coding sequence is TGCAGTGCTAGAGATCCCCGAGCGAGTCACTACGAGCAGTACTTC. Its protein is CSARDPRASHYEQYF.

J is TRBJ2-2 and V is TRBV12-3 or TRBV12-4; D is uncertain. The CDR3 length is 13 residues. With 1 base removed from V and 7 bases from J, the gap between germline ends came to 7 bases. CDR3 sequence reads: CASSLDLFGELFF. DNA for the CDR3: TGTGCCAGCAGTTTAGACTTATTCGGGGAGCTGTTTTTT.

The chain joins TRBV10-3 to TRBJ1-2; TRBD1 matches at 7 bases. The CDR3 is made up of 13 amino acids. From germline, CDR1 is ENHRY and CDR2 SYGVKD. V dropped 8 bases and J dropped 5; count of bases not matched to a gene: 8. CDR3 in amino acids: CAISGGLRYGYTF. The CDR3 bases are TGTGCCATCTCAGGGGGGCTGAGATATGGCTACACCTTC.

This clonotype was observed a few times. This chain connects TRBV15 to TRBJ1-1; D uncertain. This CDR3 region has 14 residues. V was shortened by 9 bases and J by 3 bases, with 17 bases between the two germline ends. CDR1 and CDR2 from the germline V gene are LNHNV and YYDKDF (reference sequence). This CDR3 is CATAIRSIDTEAFF. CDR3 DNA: TGTGCCACGGCAATCAGGAGCATCGACACTGAAGCTTTCTTT.

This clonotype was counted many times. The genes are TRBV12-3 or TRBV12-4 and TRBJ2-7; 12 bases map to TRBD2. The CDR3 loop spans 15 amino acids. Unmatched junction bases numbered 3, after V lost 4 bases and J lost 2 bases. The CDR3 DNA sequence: TGTGCCAGCAGTTCAGGACTAGCGGGGACCTACGAGCAGTACTTC. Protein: CASSSGLAGTYEQYF.

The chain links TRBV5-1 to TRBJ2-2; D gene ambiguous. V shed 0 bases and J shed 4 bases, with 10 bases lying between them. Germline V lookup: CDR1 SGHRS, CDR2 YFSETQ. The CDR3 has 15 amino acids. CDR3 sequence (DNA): TGCGCCAGCAGCTTGGGCGGTTCGGCCACCGGGGAGCTGTTTTTT. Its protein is CASSLGGSATGELFF.

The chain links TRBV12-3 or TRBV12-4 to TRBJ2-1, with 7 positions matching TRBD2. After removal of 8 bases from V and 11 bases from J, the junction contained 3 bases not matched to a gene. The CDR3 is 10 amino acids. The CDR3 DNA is TGTGCCAGCGCACTAGCGCAGCAGTTCTTC. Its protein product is CASALAQQFF.

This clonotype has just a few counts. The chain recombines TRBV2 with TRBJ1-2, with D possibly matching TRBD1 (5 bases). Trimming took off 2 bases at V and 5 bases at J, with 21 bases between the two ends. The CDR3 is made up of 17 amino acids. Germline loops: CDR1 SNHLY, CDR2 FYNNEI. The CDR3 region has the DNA TGTGCCAGCAGTGAATTCGGCCCTTGGGCGGACAATTATGGCTACACCTTC. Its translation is CASSEFGPWADNYGYTF.

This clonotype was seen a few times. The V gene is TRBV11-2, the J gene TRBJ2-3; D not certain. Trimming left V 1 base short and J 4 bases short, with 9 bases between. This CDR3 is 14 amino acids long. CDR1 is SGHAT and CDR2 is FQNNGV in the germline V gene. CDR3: CASSLGNWSDTQYF. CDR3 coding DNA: TGTGCCAGCAGCTTAGGCAACTGGTCAGATACGCAGTATTTT.

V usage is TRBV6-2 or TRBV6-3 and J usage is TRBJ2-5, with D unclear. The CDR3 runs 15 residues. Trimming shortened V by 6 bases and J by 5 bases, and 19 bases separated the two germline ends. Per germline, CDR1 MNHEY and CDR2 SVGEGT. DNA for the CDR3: TGTGCCAGCAGCACCCAGCGAAACCAAGGGGAGACCCAGTACTTC. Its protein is CASSTQRNQGETQYF.

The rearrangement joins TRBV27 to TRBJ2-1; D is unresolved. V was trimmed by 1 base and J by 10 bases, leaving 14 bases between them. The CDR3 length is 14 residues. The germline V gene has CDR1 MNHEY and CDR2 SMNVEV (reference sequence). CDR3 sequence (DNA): TGTGCCAGCAGTTTATTTCGCCACTTGGGCGAGCAGTTCTTC. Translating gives CASSLFRHLGEQFF.

The CDR3 region has the DNA TGTGCCACCATCCCAGATACGCAGTATTTT. Its protein is CATIPDTQYF. This rearrangement joins TRBV24-1 to TRBJ2-3; no reliable D call. CDR1 is KGHDR and CDR2 is SFDVKD in the germline V gene. The CDR3 loop spans 10 amino acids. V lost 8 bases and J lost 4, with 3 bases in between.

For the CDR3, the DNA is TGTGCCAGTGGGACAGGGAGCAATCAGCCCCAGCATTTT. Translation gives CASGTGSNQPQHF. The chain uses TRBV28 and TRBJ1-5; the match to TRBD1 covers 9 bases. The germline gives CDR1 MDHEN, CDR2 SYDVKM. J was trimmed by 1 base and V by 9 bases; bases with no gene match: 1. The CDR3 is made up of 13 amino acids.

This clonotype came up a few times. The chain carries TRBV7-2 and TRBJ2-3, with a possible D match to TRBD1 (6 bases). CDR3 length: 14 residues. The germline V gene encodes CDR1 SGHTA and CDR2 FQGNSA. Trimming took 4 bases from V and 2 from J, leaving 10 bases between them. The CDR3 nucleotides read TGTGCCAGCAGCTCCCGGGACACCACAGATACGCAGTATTTT. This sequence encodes CASSSRDTTDTQYF. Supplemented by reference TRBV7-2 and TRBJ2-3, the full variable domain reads GAGVSQSPSNKVTEKGKDVELRCDPISGHTALYWYRQSLGQGLEFLIYFQGNSAPDKSGLPSDRFSAERTGGSVSTLTIQRTQQEDSAVYLCASSSRDTTDTQYFGPGTRLTVL.

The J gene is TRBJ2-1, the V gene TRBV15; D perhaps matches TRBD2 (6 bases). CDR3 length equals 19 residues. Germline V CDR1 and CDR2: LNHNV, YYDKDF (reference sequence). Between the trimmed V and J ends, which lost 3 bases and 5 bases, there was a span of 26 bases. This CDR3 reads CATSRPTGAAPGWDNEQFF. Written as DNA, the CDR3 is TGTGCCACCAGCAGGCCGACGGGAGCAGCCCCAGGGTGGGACAATGAGCAGTTCTTC.